This T cell receptor (beta chain) emerged from a study of graft-versus-host responses after intestinal transplantation. Study-level information: Those transplanted obtained multivisceral, liver-intestinal, or isolated intestinal grafts. Once they had received anti-thymocyte globulin induction, all recipients took tacrolimus and steroids for around 3 years.

TCRdb's table, derived via immunoSEQ multiplex PCR, lists solely in-frame clones and lacks some. The sample includes 9,500 to 11,000 clones, about 91% of them seen just once. Losses at the gene ends were 9 bases for V and 4 bases for J; bases not matched to a gene: 7. Germline values: CDR1 SNHLY, CDR2 FYNNEI. This CDR3 has 14 amino acids. Study-wide results and limits: HvG clone declines early post-transplant were associated with peak circulating GvH levels.

In the case of this clone: Antigen: not known.

The material was PBMCs, obtained roughly six weeks after intestinal transplantation. The J gene is TRBJ1-1, the V gene TRBV2; TRBD1 matches 11 bases. This TCR came from a human patient who received an intestinal transplant, so some T cells may come from the graft donor. CDR3 protein: CARGTGGRVTEAFF. For the CDR3, the DNA is TGTGCCAGGGGGACAGGGGGAAGAGTCACTGAAGCTTTCTTT.